Described below is a single T cell receptor beta chain sequence and its context. Unsorted samples, those not sorted, used approximately 100 million PBMCs for genomic DNA. When replicate PCRs were run on unsorted PBMC, they used around 0.3 ug DNA, approximately 31,000 T cell genomes. In the authors' methods: ImmunoSEQ supplied junction-only sequences lacking quality scores, so filtering was different. Sequencing used immunoSEQ multiplex PCR; TCRdb keeps in-frame clones, though not all of them. The D gene and trimming were derived from the DNA, and the V and J assignments and clone size from that table. The table has roughly 500,000 clones, about 85% seen once; the top ten hold approximately 13%. The V gene's germline CDR1 is MNHNS and CDR2 SASEGT. This CDR3 region has 14 residues. V lost 3 bases and J 0 bases, leaving 9 bases between the germline ends. The data belong to a study of shared clonotypes between healthy human individuals.

V and J are TRBV6-1 and TRBJ2-7, with D perhaps assigned TRBD1 or TRBD2 (5 bases each). The TCR sequence derives from a woman between 35 and 50 years old in good health. Some clones in this sample may be carry-over from other donors' samples. Sample: PBMCs. The CDR3 here is CASSEGVSSYEQYF. In DNA form, the CDR3 reads TGTGCCAGCAGTGAGGGGGTAAGCTCCTACGAGCAGTACTTC.